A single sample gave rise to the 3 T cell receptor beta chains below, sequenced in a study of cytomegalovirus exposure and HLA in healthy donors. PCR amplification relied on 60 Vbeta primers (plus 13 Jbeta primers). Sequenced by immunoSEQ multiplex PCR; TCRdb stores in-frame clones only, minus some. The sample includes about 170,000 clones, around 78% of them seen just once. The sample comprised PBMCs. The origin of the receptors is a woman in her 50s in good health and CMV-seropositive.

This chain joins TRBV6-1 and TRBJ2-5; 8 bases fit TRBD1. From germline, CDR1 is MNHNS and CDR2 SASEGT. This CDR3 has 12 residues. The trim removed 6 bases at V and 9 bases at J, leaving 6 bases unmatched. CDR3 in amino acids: CASRVQGEAQYF. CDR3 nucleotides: TGTGCCAGCAGGGTACAGGGGGAGGCCCAGTACTTC.

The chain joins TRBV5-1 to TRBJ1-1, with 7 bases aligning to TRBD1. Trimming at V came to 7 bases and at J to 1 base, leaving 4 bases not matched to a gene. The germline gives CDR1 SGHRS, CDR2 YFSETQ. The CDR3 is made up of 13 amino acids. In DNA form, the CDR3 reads TGCGCCAGCCGGACAGGCTCGAACACTGAAGCTTTCTTT. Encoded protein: CASRTGSNTEAFF.

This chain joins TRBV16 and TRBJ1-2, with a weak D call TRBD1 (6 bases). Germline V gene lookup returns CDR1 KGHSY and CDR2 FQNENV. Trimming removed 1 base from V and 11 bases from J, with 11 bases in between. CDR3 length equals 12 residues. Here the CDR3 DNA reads TGTGCCAGCAGCCAATATGGGGACATTTACACCTTC. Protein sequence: CASSQYGDIYTF.